The source of this T cell receptor (beta chain) is a study of T cell responses to AZD1222 COVID-19 vaccine (dated by TCRdb to about 2021). As for the study more broadly: AZD1222 recipients whose second dose came at about 4 weeks and those whose second dose came at about 12 weeks were combined into one group, since spike-specific TCR depth and breadth did not differ between the two schedules. A total of about 230 trial participants underwent TCR sequencing, of whom some 210 received two doses of AZD1222 and about 26 received two doses of the MenACWY control vaccine. Enrollment into the trials was organized by age into subgroups of 18-55, 56-69 and 70-plus years, and those subgroups contained roughly 140, 27 and 60 TCR-sequenced participants, respectively.

The CDR3 regions of human TCRbeta chains were analyzed by immunosequencing. The paper's processing steps were these. Repertoire TCRs were matched against a reference library of SARS-CoV-2-specific TCRs generated with the MIRA antigen-specificity platform. Breadth meant the fraction of unique TCRs that were SARS-CoV-2-associated, whereas depth meant the fraction of total T cells that were SARS-CoV-2-associated. Each spike-specific TCR was assigned to its reactive spike region and to a CD4 or CD8 class using the MIRA data. Log10-transformed breadth and depth values were compared by one-way ANOVA with Sidak's multiple comparisons tests. In its TCRdb copy, this immuneACCESS table keeps in-frame sequences only and misses some clones. Where compared with another copy, unresolved V genes explain less than half of these, and the others have no known cause. V and J calls and clone size are copied from that table; D and trimming were computed from the DNA. Within this sample are 150,000 to 200,000 clones, with 94% of them counted one time only. The top ten clones comprise approximately 0.58% of the sample.

On this clone: Its specific antigen is unknown. No much larger clone is present one base from it, and per-base qualities are unavailable.

Study-wide conclusions, independent of this receptor: Most participants were white British and females outnumbered males, and the authors suggested that clonal diversity may have been underestimated. Conclusions about previously exposed vaccinees are limited, since just five or six AZD1222 recipients were seropositive for SARS-CoV-2 at baseline. Reportedly, almost half of the unique spike-specific TCRs recognized epitopes lying outside the regions that are mutated in the B.1.351 and B.1.1.7 variants. The vaccine-associated CD4 TCRs covered the entire spike protein, and the dominant responses fell in regions 160-218 and 743-854. Because no day 14 peak-response samples were available, repertoires were characterized only after the peak T cell response. A significant rise in spike-specific TCR breadth and depth was observed after two AZD1222 doses relative to day 0 and relative to MenACWY recipients. The 56-69-year group was small, and its depth increase did not reach significance, likely because of low power.

According to the study, the label for this sample's time point signals: baseline before first vaccination. Vaccinee samples were obtained from the UK trials COV001 and COV002, which included a single-blind randomized controlled phase 2/3 trial of AZD1222 (ChAdOx1 nCoV-19) in healthy adults. For TCRbeta chain sequencing, PBMC samples were collected from trial participants at day 0 and at day 28 after the second dose. The clonotype originates from an adult in good health. The specimen comprised peripheral blood, sampled on day 0 of AZD1222 vaccination.

CDR3 region: CASTQRNTGELFF. The nucleotide sequence is given as TGTGCCAGCACCCAGAGGAATACCGGGGAGCTGTTTTTT. In this chain, TRBV28 is recombined with TRBJ2-2; the D gene identity is not certain. In the germline V gene, CDR1 corresponds to MDHEN and CDR2 to SYDVKM. From its cysteine to its phenylalanine, the CDR3 spans 13 amino acids. The retained sequence is limited to the CDR3, 39 bases, with the frame set at the first base. V is pared back by 7 bases and J by 5 bases, with 11 bases lying between the germline termini. The variable domain in full, with residues beyond the CDR3 obtained from the reference TRBV28 and TRBJ2-2 genes, is DVKVTQSSRYLVKRTGEKVFLECVQDMDHENMFWYRQDPGLGLRLIYFSYDVKMKEKGDIPEGYSVSREKKERFSLILESASTNQTSMYLCASTQRNTGELFFGEGSRLTVL.